Given below is one T cell receptor beta chain in context. Antigen: not known. The data were taken from a study of T cell responses to AZD1222 COVID-19 vaccine. Study-level results: Spike-specific TCR breadth and depth went up after people got two AZD1222 doses.

Only in-frame clones appear in the TCRdb table, and some are missing; sequencing was by immunoSEQ multiplex PCR. The sample lists roughly 120,000 clones, approximately 85% occurring once. The receptor's source is an adult in good health. The sample here was peripheral blood, taken on day 0 of AZD1222 vaccination.

CDR3 nucleotides: TGTGCCAGCAGTTTAAAACTGAGCAATCAGCCCCAGCATTTT. It is translated as CASSLKLSNQPQHF. This chain uses TRBV28 with TRBJ1-5; D gene ambiguous. V lost 2 bases and J lost 1, with 6 bases in between. The CDR3 has 14 residues. CDR1 MDHEN and CDR2 SYDVKM come from the germline V gene.